What follows are 24 T cell receptor beta chains derived from one specimen sequenced in a study of blood T cell repertoires in COVID-19 (dated by TCRdb to 2018 to 2021). Receptor amplification or capture employed the immunoSEQ multiplex PCR assay. TCRdb re-hosts the immuneACCESS table, in-frame sequences only. Its copies lack some clones; in the studies checked, an unresolved V gene accounts for under half of them, and the cause for the rest is not known. The sample yields nearly 110,000 clones; 60% to 80% were counted once. Of the sample, around 0.92% is held by the ten largest clones. The sequenced sample was peripheral blood. These receptors originate from a human donor with acute or convalescent COVID-19. The donor label of this sample is uncertain.

The chain uses TRBV2 and TRBJ1-4, with D possibly being TRBD1 (6 bases). The ends were cut back, 6 bases at V and 3 bases at J, with 11 bases in the middle. The germline V gene encodes CDR1 SNHLY and CDR2 FYNNEI. The CDR3 is 14 amino acids. Here the CDR3 DNA reads TGTGCCAGCAGCCAGGGGCGGGCTAATGAAAAACTGTTTTTT. Encoded protein: CASSQGRANEKLFF. Using reference TRBV2 and TRBJ1-4 for the parts outside the CDR3, the full variable domain is EPEVTQTPSHQVTQMGQEVILRCVPISNHLYFYWYRQILGQKVEFLVSFYNNEISEKSEIFDDQFSVERPDGSNFTLKIRSTKLEDSAMYFCASSQGRANEKLFFGSGTQLSVL.

The chain employs TRBV7-8 and TRBJ2-3, with 9 bases that match TRBD2. Germline CDR1 reads SGHVS; CDR2 reads FQNEAQ. After removal of 5 bases from V and 7 bases from J, the junction contained 19 bases not matched to a gene. CDR3 size: 18 residues. The CDR3 DNA follows: TGTGCCAGCAGCCCCAGCCCGCGGGGGGGCCGCTGGAGAAATACGCAGTATTTT. Its translation is CASSPSPRGGRWRNTQYF.

The CDR3 DNA reads as TGCGCCAGCAGCTTGGCTTCGTTTGGCGGGGGGGCTCACACCGGGGAGCTGTTTTTT. This translates into CASSLASFGGGAHTGELFF. The genes are TRBV5-1 and TRBJ2-2; 9 positions match TRBD2. The CDR3 length is 19 residues. Germline V lookup: CDR1 SGHRS, CDR2 YFSETQ. After removal of 0 bases from V and 3 bases from J, the junction contained 12 bases not matched to a gene.

The chain joins TRBV6-5 to TRBJ1-5; 7 bases align to TRBD1. The V segment lost 7 bases and the J segment 0 bases; nucleotides outside the gene matches: 6. Germline CDR1 MNHEY, CDR2 SVGAGI. The CDR3 loop spans 15 amino acids. In DNA, the CDR3 is TGTGCCAGCACCCGGACAGGCTATAGCAATCAGCCCCAGCATTTT. This sequence encodes CASTRTGYSNQPQHF.

The rearrangement joins TRBV5-8 to TRBJ1-5; D might be TRBD1 (6 bases). Per the germline V gene, CDR1 is SGHTS and CDR2 is YDEGEE. This CDR3 is built from 15 residues. Trimming stripped 0 bases from V and 4 bases from J, with 11 bases between. Written as DNA, the CDR3 is TGTGCCAGCAGCTTGGCCTGGCAGGGGAATCAGCCCCAGCATTTT. Amino acids: CASSLAWQGNQPQHF. The whole variable domain, filled in from reference TRBV5-8 and TRBJ1-5, reads EAGVTQSPTHLIKTRGQQATLRCSPISGHTSVYWYQQALGLGLQFLLWYDEGEERNRGNFPPRFSGRQFPNYSSELNVNALELEDSALYLCASSLAWQGNQPQHFGDGTRLSIL.

Remarks on this clone: Other DNA sequences in the sample encode the same CDR3. CDR3 coding DNA: TGCGCCAGCAGCTCTGGGACAAGAGAGACCCAGTACTTC. This sequence encodes CASSSGTRETQYF. The gene calls are TRBV5-1 and TRBJ2-5; D is perhaps TRBD1 (6 bases). The CDR3 contains 13 residues. Trimming left V 3 bases short and J 4 bases short, with 10 bases between. Germline V gene lookup returns CDR1 SGHRS and CDR2 YFSETQ.

The chain uses TRBV7-9 and TRBJ1-1; 8 bases are shared with TRBD1. This CDR3 comprises 17 residues. The germline V gene encodes CDR1 SEHNR and CDR2 FQNEAQ (reference sequence). V trimming: 2 bases; J trimming: 6 bases; junction bases outside the gene matches: 14. This chain's CDR3 is CASSLYGQGAKEAEAFF. The CDR3 DNA follows: TGTGCCAGCAGCTTATACGGGCAGGGGGCGAAGGAAGCTGAAGCTTTCTTT.

This chain uses TRBV10-3 with TRBJ2-1, with D maybe TRBD2 (6 bases). V lost 5 bases, J lost 9 bases, and 11 bases lay in between. The CDR3 covers 12 residues. CDR1 is ENHRY, CDR2 SYGVKD, per germline. The CDR3 nucleotides are TGTGCCATCAGTAGCGGGTGGGGTGAGCAGTTCTTC. This encodes CAISSGWGEQFF.

This clone has a count of ten or more. This chain's CDR3 is CASSPPGTTTGELFF. DNA of the CDR3: TGTGCCAGCAGCCCCCCCGGGACTACCACCGGGGAGCTGTTTTTT. The chain joins TRBV9 to TRBJ2-2; 7 nucleotides agree with TRBD2. The V and J ends lost 4 bases and 4 bases, in that order; junction bases with no gene match: 7. Germline CDR1 SGDLS, CDR2 YYNGEE. This CDR3 has 15 residues.

The chain carries TRBV5-1 and TRBJ1-4; D not resolved. Trimming removed 1 base at V and 4 bases at J, with 8 bases between. Germline lookup yields CDR1 SGHRS and CDR2 YFSETQ. The CDR3 runs 14 residues. CDR3 nucleotides: TGCGCCAGCAGCTTGAGTCCAGTTAATGAAAAACTGTTTTTT. Its protein is CASSLSPVNEKLFF.

This chain connects TRBV14 to TRBJ2-1; D gene ambiguous. The germline V gene encodes CDR1 SGHDN and CDR2 FVKESK. The CDR3 totals 15 residues. Between the trimmed V and J ends, which lost 4 bases and 4 bases, there was a span of 14 bases. Here the CDR3 reads CASSPQPIRYNEQFF. The CDR3 DNA reads as TGTGCCAGCAGCCCGCAACCTATTCGGTACAATGAGCAGTTCTTC.

This clone was counted only a few times. CDR3 loop: CASSFTQAGGFSYEQYF. CDR3 DNA sequence: TGTGCCAGCAGTTTTACTCAGGCGGGGGGGTTCTCCTACGAGCAGTACTTC. V is TRBV27 and J is TRBJ2-7; 9 positions match TRBD2. V was clipped by 3 bases and J by 0 bases; unmatched bases: 9. Germline V gene sequence: CDR1 MNHEY, CDR2 SMNVEV (reference sequence). CDR3 size: 17 residues.

This clone has only a few counts. The rearrangement links TRBV9 to TRBJ1-6; no definite D call. The CDR3 runs 12 residues. Germline V gives CDR1 SGDLS, CDR2 YYNGEE. Trimming removed 4 bases from V and 12 bases from J, with 11 bases in between. The CDR3 DNA reads TGTGCCAGCAGCTCCCACCCCGGACCCCTCCACTTT. Protein product: CASSSHPGPLHF.

The rearrangement links TRBV6-5 to TRBJ1-2, with D hard to call. V was trimmed by 2 bases and J by 8 bases, leaving 21 bases between them. The germline V gene encodes CDR1 MNHEY and CDR2 SVGAGI. CDR3 length: 16 amino acids. CDR3 coding DNA: TGTGCCAGCAGTTACGACTCCTCTGGATACATTAGGGGCTACACCTTC. This translates into CASSYDSSGYIRGYTF.

The chain couples TRBV6-4 to TRBJ2-7; D not resolved. This CDR3 has 13 amino acids. Germline assignment: CDR1 MRHNA and CDR2 SNTAGT. The V and J ends lost 6 bases and 6 bases respectively, with 15 bases between them. The CDR3 protein is CASRKPNDCEQYV. CDR3 nucleotide sequence: TGTGCCAGCAGAAAGCCAAATGATTGCGAGCAGTACGTC.

In DNA, the CDR3 is TGTGCCAGCGAAGGGCCGGGGGGCACCATATATTTT. Translating gives CASEGPGGTIYF. This chain uses TRBV6-8 with TRBJ1-3; D perhaps matches TRBD1 (5 bases). The CDR3 is made up of 12 amino acids. Trimming removed 8 bases from V and 9 bases from J, with 14 bases in between. Germline V gives CDR1 MNHGY, CDR2 SAAAGT.

This clone was detected a few times. The J gene is TRBJ1-2, the V gene TRBV5-6; D is perhaps TRBD1 (5 bases). The CDR3 contains 14 residues. Trimming removed 4 bases at V and 5 bases at J, with 15 bases between. From germline, CDR1 is SGHDT and CDR2 YYEEEE. CDR3 nucleotides: TGTGCCAGCAGCCCGGGGGACGGGCAATATGGCTACACCTTC. It yields the protein CASSPGDGQYGYTF.

A few counts support this clone. This sequence joins TRBV15 and TRBJ1-1; perhaps TRBD1 as D (5 bases). Trimming removed 7 bases at V and 0 bases at J, with 15 bases between. The CDR3 spans 15 residues. The germline V gene has CDR1 LNHNV and CDR2 YYDKDF (reference sequence). DNA for the CDR3: TGTGCCACCATGATCGGGGGTGACCTGAACACTGAAGCTTTCTTT. The encoded protein is CATMIGGDLNTEAFF.

This clone was counted once. This chain uses TRBV19 with TRBJ1-3, with 7 bases matching TRBD1. Trimming removed 8 bases from V and 3 bases from J; junction bases left unmatched: 10. The CDR3 has 15 residues. CDR1 LNHDA and CDR2 SQIVND come from the germline V gene (reference sequence). The CDR3 sequence is CASAEGTEVGNTIYF. In DNA, the CDR3 is TGTGCCAGTGCAGAAGGGACAGAGGTTGGAAACACCATATATTTT.

The chain is built from TRBV14 and TRBJ2-5; D is perhaps TRBD1 (5 bases). There are 16 residues in the CDR3. The germline V gene has CDR1 SGHDN and CDR2 FVKESK. V gave up 4 bases and J gave up 2 bases, with 17 bases separating them. CDR3 DNA sequence: TGTGCCAGCAGCCTGACCGGGTCCAGGGTGCAAGAGACCCAGTACTTC. This codes for CASSLTGSRVQETQYF.

This clone has more than one count but fewer than ten. The rearrangement uses TRBV7-8 and TRBJ1-4, with D hard to call. CDR3 length: 12 residues. Trimming removed 5 bases from V and 8 bases from J, with 9 bases in between. Germline V gene data show CDR1 as SGHVS and CDR2 as FQNEAQ. CDR3 in amino acids: CASSPTTEKLFF. Here the CDR3 DNA reads TGTGCCAGCAGCCCTACCACGGAAAAACTGTTTTTT.

In its sample, this clone was seen once. This chain joins TRBV3-1 (or the pseudogene TRBV3-2) and TRBJ2-7; 9 bases map to TRBD2. There are 14 residues in the CDR3. V trimming: 5 bases; J trimming: 2 bases; junction bases outside the gene matches: 4. The germline V gene encodes CDR1 LGHDT and CDR2 YNNKEL (reference sequence). The CDR3 region has the DNA TGTGCCAGCAGCGTGCGGGGGGGCCCCTACGAGCAGTACTTC. This codes for CASSVRGGPYEQYF.

The genes are TRBV5-1 and TRBJ1-1; TRBD1 might be the D (5 bases). Trimming took off 6 bases at V and 2 bases at J, with 17 bases between the two ends. The CDR3 is 15 amino acids. Per the germline V gene, CDR1 is SGHRS and CDR2 is YFSETQ. CDR3 sequence (DNA): TGCGCCAGCAACAGGCAGAGTCCAGAAAACACTGAAGCTTTCTTT. Translated: CASNRQSPENTEAFF.

The chain has TRBV18 and TRBJ1-1, with 9 bases matching TRBD1. Trimming cost V 3 bases and J 5 bases; bases outside gene matches: 10. Germline V gives CDR1 KGHSH, CDR2 LQKENI. CDR3 size: 16 residues. The DNA of the CDR3 is TGTGCCAGCTCACCTTCATCGGGACAGGGAGGGACTGAAGCTTTCTTT. This gives the protein CASSPSSGQGGTEAFF.